Listed below are T cell receptor beta chains from one sample, sequenced in a study of blood T cell repertoires in COVID-19. This table comes from immunoSEQ multiplex PCR, and its TCRdb copy is limited to in-frame clones, with some not included. The sample yields 250,000 to 300,000 clones, 88% seen once. The specimen sequenced was PBMCs or T cells enriched from blood (not recorded which). The receptors shown here come from a woman aged 25 to 39 who had recovered from COVID-19. CDR3s include the opening cysteine and the closing phenylalanine or tryptophan. A D gene is named only where the DNA matches it firmly. Expanded clones get a size class; other rows say once, few or many, or leave the size out.

NA	once	TRBJ2-5	TRBV7-2	TGTGCCAGCAGCTTAGGGGCCTTCCACCAAGAGACCCAGTACTTC	CASSLGAFHQETQYF
TRBD1	NA	TRBJ1-4	TRBV4-1	TGCGCCAGCAGCCAGCCCTCCGGGACAGCAAATGAAAAACTGTTTTTT	CASSQPSGTANEKLFF
NA	NA	TRBJ1-5	TRBV7-9	TGTGCCAGCAGCTTAGGTCCAGGAACATACAATCAGCCCCAGCATTTT	CASSLGPGTYNQPQHF
TRBD1	NA	TRBJ1-1	TRBV7-3	TGTGCCAGCAGCTTACGCCGCCGGAGACAGGGGTTTAGGGCGAACACTGAAGCTTTCTTT	CASSLRRRRQGFRANTEAFF
NA	NA	TRBJ1-1	TRBV11-3	TGTGCCAGCAGCCGGCGGGGGGCAGGGACTGAAGCTTTCTTT	CASSRRGAGTEAFF
NA	NA	TRBJ1-4	TRBV6-5	TGTGCCAGCAGTTACATGGGGCCTAATGAAAAACTGTTTTTT	CASSYMGPNEKLFF
TRBD1	once	TRBJ2-3	TRBV5-6	TGTGCCAGCAGCTTAGACAGGGCTGGCACAGATACGCAGTATTTT	CASSLDRAGTDTQYF
TRBD2	NA	TRBJ2-7	TRBV7-7	TGTGCCAGCAGCCCAGGGGCGGTGGATCTAGCGGGACTCGAAGAGCAGTACTTC	CASSPGAVDLAGLEEQYF
TRBD1	NA	TRBJ1-6	TRBV11-2	TGTGCCAGCAGCCTGACAGGGGATTCACCCCTCCACTTT	CASSLTGDSPLHF
NA	NA	TRBJ1-5	TRBV6-1	TGTGCCAGCAGTGAATCTGGCAATCAGCCCCAGCATTTT	CASSESGNQPQHF
TRBD2	NA	TRBJ2-5	TRBV6-1	TGTGCCAGCAGTGAAGCCCAGGGACTAGCGGGAGCGGGGGAGACCCAGTACTTC	CASSEAQGLAGAGETQYF
TRBD2	NA	TRBJ2-1	TRBV18	TGTGCCAGCTCACCGACTAGCGGATTACCAAATGAGCAGTTCTTC	CASSPTSGLPNEQFF
NA	few	TRBJ2-2	TRBV9	TGTGCCAGCAGCTCACCGGTCGGCACCGGGGAGCTGTTTTTT	CASSSPVGTGELFF
NA	NA	TRBJ2-5	TRBV3-1/TRBV3-2	TGTGCCAGCAGCCAAGATTACCTAAACCCAGAGACCCAGTACTTC	CASSQDYLNPETQYF
NA	NA	TRBJ1-2	TRBV18	TGTGCCAGCTCACCCACCCGGGGGTACGATGGCTACACCTTC	CASSPTRGYDGYTF
NA	once	TRBJ2-7	TRBV5-1	TGCGCCAGCAGCGGGAGTGGGGACGAGCAGTACTTC	CASSGSGDEQYF
TRBD1	NA	TRBJ2-7	TRBV27	TGTGCCAGCAGTTCCCTTGGGACAGACAAGCAGTACTTC	CASSSLGTDKQYF
TRBD1	NA	TRBJ1-1	TRBV7-6	TGTGCCAGCAGCGAAAGGGGGCTGGAAGCTTTCTTT	CASSERGLEAFF
TRBD1	NA	TRBJ1-4	TRBV5-4	TGTGCCAGCAGCTCGACAGGGGACTCTGAAAAACTGTTTTTT	CASSSTGDSEKLFF
NA	NA	TRBJ2-5	TRBV6-5	TGTGCCAGCAGTTACAACAGGGTTCTCGGGACCCAGTACTTC	CASSYNRVLGTQYF
NA	NA	TRBJ1-1	TRBV5-1	TGCGCCAGCACCGGAGGTGAGAACACTGAAGCTTTCTTT	CASTGGENTEAFF
NA	NA	TRBJ1-1	TRBV29-1	TGCAGCATCCACCGTCAGACAGGCACTGAAGCTTTCTTT	CSIHRQTGTEAFF
NA	NA	TRBJ1-3	TRBV25-1	TGTGCCAGCAGGAGTCCCGGAAACACCATATATTTT	CASRSPGNTIYF
NA	NA	TRBJ2-7	TRBV28	TGTGCCATCGGGGGAGGGGGCTACGAGCAGTACTTC	CAIGGGGYEQYF
NA	NA	TRBJ1-1	TRBV14	TGTGCCAGCAGCCAGCGGATGAACACTGAAGCTTTCTTT	CASSQRMNTEAFF
NA	NA	TRBJ2-1	TRBV30	TGTGCCTGGACAGGGGACAATGAGCAGTTCTTC	CAWTGDNEQFF
NA	NA	TRBJ1-2	TRBV5-1	TGCGCCAGCAGCTTGAATAGGGGTGACTATGGCTACACCTTC	CASSLNRGDYGYTF
TRBD1	few	TRBJ1-5	TRBV5-1	TGCGCCAGCAGCGACAGGGGCGGCAGTCAGCCCCAGCATTTT	CASSDRGGSQPQHF
TRBD1	NA	TRBJ1-1	TRBV4-1	TGCGCCAGCAGCCACGGACAGGGGGCGCGGACTGAAGCTTTCTTT	CASSHGQGARTEAFF
TRBD1	NA	TRBJ1-1	TRBV6-2/TRBV6-3	TGTGCCAGCAGTTACGGGACAGGGGGTAAAGCTTTCTTT	CASSYGTGGKAFF
TRBD1	NA	TRBJ1-1	TRBV4-1	TGCGCCAGCAGCCAGGACAGGGACTCCACTGAAGCTTTCTTT	CASSQDRDSTEAFF
NA	NA	TRBJ2-2	TRBV30	TGTGCCTGGGGGGCCGCGATGGGTCTCTGGGAGACCGGGGAGCTGTTTTTT	CAWGAAMGLWETGELFF
NA	NA	TRBJ1-1	TRBV28	TGTGCCAGCAGTTTCGACACTGAAGCTTTCTTT	CASSFDTEAFF
NA	NA	TRBJ1-2	TRBV28	TGTGCCAGCAGCTACAGGGTAGCTAACTATGGCTACACCTTC	CASSYRVANYGYTF
NA	once	TRBJ1-5	TRBV19	TGTGCCAGTAGTATATGGGGGGACCAGCCCCAGCATTTT	CASSIWGDQPQHF
NA	NA	TRBJ1-5	TRBV4-3	TGCGCCAGCAGCCAATTCAGGGGCATGGATCAGCCCCAGCATTTT	CASSQFRGMDQPQHF
NA	NA	TRBJ1-2	TRBV21-1	TGTGCCAGCAGCAAAGTCTCATGCGCGGTAACCTTTAACTATGGCTACACCTTC	CASSKVSCAVTFNYGYTF
NA	NA	TRBJ2-7	TRBV6-1	TGTGCCAGCAGTGACCCGGGACACCGAACCTACGAGCAGTACTTC	CASSDPGHRTYEQYF
TRBD1	NA	TRBJ1-6	TRBV7-8	TGTGCCAGCAGCCGGGACAGGGCTCGTTCACCCCTCCACTTT	CASSRDRARSPLHF
NA	NA	TRBJ1-1	TRBV7-2	TGTGCCAGCAGCTTAGTCGAGGGTGCGAACACTGAAGCTTTCTTT	CASSLVEGANTEAFF
NA	NA	TRBJ1-2	TRBV30	TGTGCCTGGAGTGTACAAGTCGATGGCTACACCTTC	CAWSVQVDGYTF
NA	NA	TRBJ1-5	TRBV7-2	TGTGCCAGCAGCTTAGGCGCGATCGGTCGGCCCCAGCATTTT	CASSLGAIGRPQHF
NA	NA	TRBJ2-1	TRBV11-2	TGTGCCAGCAGCTCAAAAAGTTTGGCTGTAGAGCAGTTCTTC	CASSSKSLAVEQFF
TRBD1	once	TRBJ1-2	TRBV13	TGTGCCAGCAGCTTAGAGGGACAGGTCTATGGCTACACCTTC	CASSLEGQVYGYTF
TRBD2	once	TRBJ2-1	TRBV7-3	TGTGCCAGCAGCTCGTGGACTAGCGGGGGAAGTGGACACAATGAGCAGTTCTTC	CASSSWTSGGSGHNEQFF
NA	NA	TRBJ2-2	TRBV30	TGTGCCTGGAGTCGAAAGTTAACAGGGCCGAAGGGAACCGGGGAGCTGTTTTTT	CAWSRKLTGPKGTGELFF
NA	few	TRBJ1-1	TRBV27	TGTGCCAGCAGTTTATTCCCCCTATACAGGGATGCGAACACTGAAGCTTTCTTT	CASSLFPLYRDANTEAFF
NA	NA	TRBJ1-1	TRBV27	TGTGCCAGCAGTTTATCCCCCGCTAAACCTGAAGCTTTCTTT	CASSLSPAKPEAFF
NA	NA	TRBJ2-5	TRBV9	TGTGCCAGCAGCCCGAGTAGTGGGCGACAAGAGACCCAGTACTTC	CASSPSSGRQETQYF
TRBD1	NA	TRBJ2-5	TRBV11-3	TGTGCCAGCAGCTCTAGGACAGGGGCCAGAGAGACCCAGTACTTC	CASSSRTGARETQYF
TRBD2	NA	TRBJ2-1	TRBV9	TGTGCCAGCGGAACCCCTTTAGCGGGAGCAAGGTCGGGCTCCTACAATGAGCAGTTCTTC	CASGTPLAGARSGSYNEQFF
NA	NA	TRBJ2-3	TRBV5-4	TGTGCCAGCAGCTTGTTTAGTACCCTCACAGATACGCAGTATTTT	CASSLFSTLTDTQYF
TRBD1	few	TRBJ1-1	TRBV2	TGTGCCAGCAGCCTCCCCCGGGGGACAGGGGGGACTGAAGCTTTCTTT	CASSLPRGTGGTEAFF